The clone carrying this TCR beta chain showed up just a few times. Its antigen remains unknown. TCRdb independently ran MiXCR on the 5' RACE reads; one entry per CDR3 protein. The sample consists of 250,000 to 350,000 distinct CDR3 sequences, 20% of them appearing once. CDR1 LGHNA and CDR2 YSLEER come from the germline V gene. J lost 6 bases, V lost 1 base, and 7 bases had no gene match. CDR3 length: 15 residues. This sample is drawn from a study of CD8 T cells in ankylosing spondylitis. Study-wide findings and caveats: As reported, disease-linked clones showed significant enrichment in matched ankylosing spondylitis synovial fluid. Earlier authors reported some of these motif variants in reactive arthritis synovial fluid and blood. Blood from ankylosing spondylitis patients appeared to carry a characteristic roughly 8-variant TCR beta motif.

V and J are TRBV4-3 and TRBJ2-7; 9 positions match TRBD2. The sequenced sample was blood, either unsorted or a sorted T cell fraction (not recorded which). The sequence was collected from a female donor with ankylosing spondylitis or in good health (not recorded which). CDR3 nucleotide sequence: TGCGCCAGCAGCCAAGCGTTAGCGGGAGCGTCCGAGCAGTACTTC. Translated: CASSQALAGASEQYF.